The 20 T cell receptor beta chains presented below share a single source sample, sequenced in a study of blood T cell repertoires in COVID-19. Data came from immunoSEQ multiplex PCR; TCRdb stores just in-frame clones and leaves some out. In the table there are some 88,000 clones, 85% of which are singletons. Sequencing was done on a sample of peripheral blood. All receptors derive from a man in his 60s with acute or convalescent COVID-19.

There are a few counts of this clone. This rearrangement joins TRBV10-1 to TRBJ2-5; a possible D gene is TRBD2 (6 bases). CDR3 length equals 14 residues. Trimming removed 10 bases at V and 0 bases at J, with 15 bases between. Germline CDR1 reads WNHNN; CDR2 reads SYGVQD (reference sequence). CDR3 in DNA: TGCGCCATCGGGGGTTTATGGTACCAAGAGACCCAGTACTTC. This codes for CAIGGLWYQETQYF.

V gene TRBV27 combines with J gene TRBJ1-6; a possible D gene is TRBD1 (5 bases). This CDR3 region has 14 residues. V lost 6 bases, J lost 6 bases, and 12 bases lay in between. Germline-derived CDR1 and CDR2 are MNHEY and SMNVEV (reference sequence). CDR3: CASRYGQPNSPLHF. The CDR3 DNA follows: TGTGCCAGCAGGTACGGACAACCTAATTCACCCCTCCACTTT.

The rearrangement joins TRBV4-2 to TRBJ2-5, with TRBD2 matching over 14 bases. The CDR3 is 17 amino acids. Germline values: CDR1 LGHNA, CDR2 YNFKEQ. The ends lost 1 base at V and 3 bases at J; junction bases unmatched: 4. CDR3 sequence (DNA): TGTGCCAGCAGCCAAGGGACTAGCGGGGGGTCAGAAGAGACCCAGTACTTC. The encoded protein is CASSQGTSGGSEETQYF.

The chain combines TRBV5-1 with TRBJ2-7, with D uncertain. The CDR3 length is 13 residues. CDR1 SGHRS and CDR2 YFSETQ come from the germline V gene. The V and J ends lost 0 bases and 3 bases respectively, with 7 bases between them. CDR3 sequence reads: CASSLDSYYEQYF. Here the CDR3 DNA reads TGCGCCAGCAGCTTGGACAGTTACTACGAGCAGTACTTC.

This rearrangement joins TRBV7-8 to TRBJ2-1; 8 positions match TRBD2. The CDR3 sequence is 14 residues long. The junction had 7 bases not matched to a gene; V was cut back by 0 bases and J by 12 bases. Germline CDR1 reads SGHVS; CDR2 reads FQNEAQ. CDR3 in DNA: TGTGCCAGCAGCTTAGCAGTTAGCGGGGACCGGCAGTTCTTC. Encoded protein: CASSLAVSGDRQFF.

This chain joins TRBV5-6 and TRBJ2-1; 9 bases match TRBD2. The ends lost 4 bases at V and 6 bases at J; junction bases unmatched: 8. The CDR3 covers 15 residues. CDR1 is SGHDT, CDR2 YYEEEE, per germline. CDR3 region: CASSPAAGGPNEQFF. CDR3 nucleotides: TGTGCCAGCAGCCCCGCGGCGGGAGGGCCCAATGAGCAGTTCTTC.

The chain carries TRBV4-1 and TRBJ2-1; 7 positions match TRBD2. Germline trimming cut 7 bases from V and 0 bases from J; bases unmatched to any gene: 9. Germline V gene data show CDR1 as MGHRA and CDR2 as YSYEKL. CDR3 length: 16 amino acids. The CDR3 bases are TGCGCCAGCACAAAAAGCGGCGGGAGCTCCTACAATGAGCAGTTCTTC. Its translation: CASTKSGGSSYNEQFF.

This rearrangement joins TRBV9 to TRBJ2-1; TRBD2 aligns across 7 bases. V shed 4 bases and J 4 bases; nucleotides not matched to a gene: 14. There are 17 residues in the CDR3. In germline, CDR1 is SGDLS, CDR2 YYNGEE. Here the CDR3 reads CASSPLYPSGNYNEQFF. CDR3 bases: TGTGCCAGCAGCCCTCTTTATCCTAGCGGCAATTACAATGAGCAGTTCTTC.

In DNA, the CDR3 is TGCGCCAGCAGCTTGGCTTTCGGGGCAACTAATGAAAAACTGTTTTTT. It is translated as CASSLAFGATNEKLFF. The chain couples TRBV5-1 to TRBJ1-4; no reliable D call. The CDR3 is 16 residues long. Trimming removed 0 bases at V and 0 bases at J, with 9 bases between. Germline-derived CDR1 and CDR2 are SGHRS and YFSETQ.

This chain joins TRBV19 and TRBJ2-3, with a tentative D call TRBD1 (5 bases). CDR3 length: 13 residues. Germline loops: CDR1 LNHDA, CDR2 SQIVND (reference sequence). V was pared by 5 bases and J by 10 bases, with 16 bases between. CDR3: CASSSGKGYPQYF. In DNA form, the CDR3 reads TGTGCCAGTAGTTCAGGAAAGGGGTATCCGCAGTATTTT.

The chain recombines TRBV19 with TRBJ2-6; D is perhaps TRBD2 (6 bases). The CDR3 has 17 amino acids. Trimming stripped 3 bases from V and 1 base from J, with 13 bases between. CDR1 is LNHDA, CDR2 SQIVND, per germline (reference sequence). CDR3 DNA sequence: TGTGCCAGTAGTATGTGGCGGGATAATTCTGGGGCCAACGTCCTGACTTTC. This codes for CASSMWRDNSGANVLTF.

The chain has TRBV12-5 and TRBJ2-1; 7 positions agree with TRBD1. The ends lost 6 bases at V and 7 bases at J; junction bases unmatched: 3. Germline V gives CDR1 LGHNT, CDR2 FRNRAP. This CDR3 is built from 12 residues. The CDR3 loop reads CASGPQGNEQFF. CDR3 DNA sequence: TGTGCTAGTGGGCCACAGGGGAATGAGCAGTTCTTC.

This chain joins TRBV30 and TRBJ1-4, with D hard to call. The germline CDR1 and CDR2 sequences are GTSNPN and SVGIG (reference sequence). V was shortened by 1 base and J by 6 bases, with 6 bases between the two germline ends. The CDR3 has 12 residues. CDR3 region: CAWSDTHEKLFF. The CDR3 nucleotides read TGTGCCTGGAGTGACACACATGAAAAACTGTTTTTT.

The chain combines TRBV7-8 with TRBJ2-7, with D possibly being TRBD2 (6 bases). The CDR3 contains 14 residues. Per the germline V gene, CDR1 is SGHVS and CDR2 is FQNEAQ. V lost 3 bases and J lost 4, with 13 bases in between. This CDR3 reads CASSLAGPQYEQYF. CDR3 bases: TGTGCCAGCAGCTTGGCGGGGCCGCAGTACGAGCAGTACTTC.

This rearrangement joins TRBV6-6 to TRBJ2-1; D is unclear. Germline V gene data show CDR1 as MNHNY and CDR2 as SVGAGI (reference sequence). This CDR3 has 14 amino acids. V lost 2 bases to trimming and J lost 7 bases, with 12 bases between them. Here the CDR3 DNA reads TGTGCCAGCAGTTACAAAGAGGTTCGGAATGAGCAGTTCTTC. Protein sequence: CASSYKEVRNEQFF.

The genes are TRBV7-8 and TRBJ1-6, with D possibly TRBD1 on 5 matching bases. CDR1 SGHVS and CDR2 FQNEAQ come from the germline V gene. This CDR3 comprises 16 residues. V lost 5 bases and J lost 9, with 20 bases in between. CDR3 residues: CASSTRDSSGGSPLHF. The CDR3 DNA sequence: TGTGCCAGCAGCACCCGGGACTCTTCAGGCGGTTCACCCCTCCACTTT.

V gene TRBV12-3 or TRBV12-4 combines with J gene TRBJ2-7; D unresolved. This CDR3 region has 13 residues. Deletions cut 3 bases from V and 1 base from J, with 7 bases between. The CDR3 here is CASSLAASYEQYF. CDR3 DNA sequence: TGTGCCAGCAGTTTGGCGGCTTCCTACGAGCAGTACTTC.

In DNA, the CDR3 is TGTGCCAGCAGTCCGGTGAGAGGAGCTAACTATGGCTACACCTTC. Protein: CASSPVRGANYGYTF. J is TRBJ1-2 and V is TRBV3-1 (or the pseudogene TRBV3-2), with unresolved D. Germline loops: CDR1 LGHDT, CDR2 YNNKEL (reference sequence). The CDR3 covers 15 residues. Trimming took 6 bases from V and 0 from J, leaving 14 bases between them.

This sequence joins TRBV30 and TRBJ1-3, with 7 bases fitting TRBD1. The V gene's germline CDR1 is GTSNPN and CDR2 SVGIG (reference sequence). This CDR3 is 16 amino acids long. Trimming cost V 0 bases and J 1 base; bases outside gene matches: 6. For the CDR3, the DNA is TGTGCCTGGAGTGTGGGGACAGCGTCTTCTGGAAACACCATATATTTT. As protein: CAWSVGTASSGNTIYF. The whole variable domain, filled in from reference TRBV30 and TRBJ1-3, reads SQTIHQWPATLVQPVGSPLSLECTVEGTSNPNLYWYRQAAGRGLQLLFYSVGIGQISSEVPQNLSASRPQDRQFILSSKKLLLSDSGFYLCAWSVGTASSGNTIYFGEGSWLTVV.

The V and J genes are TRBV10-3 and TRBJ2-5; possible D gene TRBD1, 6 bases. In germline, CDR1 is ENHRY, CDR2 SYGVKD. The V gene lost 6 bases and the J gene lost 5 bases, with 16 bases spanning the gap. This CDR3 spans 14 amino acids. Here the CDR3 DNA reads TGTGCCATCAGAGCAAACAGGGACGGGGAGACCCAGTACTTC. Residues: CAIRANRDGETQYF.